This TCR beta chain was recorded in a study of patients and donors after allogeneic stem cell transplantation. CDR1 and CDR2 (germline): SGHTA, FQGNSA. The V gene lost 3 bases and the J gene lost 2 bases, with 12 bases spanning the gap. The CDR3 spans 15 residues. This clonotype was counted a single time. TCRdb re-derived calls from the RT-PCR reads in MiXCR, one entry per CDR3 protein. The sample lists approximately 160,000 distinct CDR3 sequences, about 30% occurring once. What was sequenced was blood, either unsorted or a sorted T cell fraction (not recorded which). The receptor was isolated from a human donor who was either an allogeneic HSCT recipient or a stem cell or donor lymphocyte infusion donor (not recorded which). It is not recorded whose cells these are; they may come from a transplant donor. The rearrangement joins TRBV7-2 to TRBJ2-3; weak D call: TRBD2 (6 bases). The CDR3 DNA reads TGTGCCAGCAGCTTCGGGGGTCAGACCACAGATACGCAGTATTTT. Translating it yields CASSFGGQTTDTQYF.